Below, one T cell receptor (beta chain) is given with its context. Its antigen is not known. The sample originates from a study of CD8 T cells in ankylosing spondylitis. Germline loops: CDR1 SGHNT, CDR2 YYREEE (reference sequence). The V gene end was trimmed by 0 bases and the J gene end by 5 bases; junction bases not matched to a gene: 3. This CDR3 spans 14 amino acids. Quantitative molecular-barcoded 5'-RACE generated the TCR beta libraries. TCRdb itself ran the 5' RACE reads through MiXCR, one entry per CDR3 protein. The table has under 400,000 distinct CDR3 sequences, approximately 10% seen once. Regarding the study as a whole: The authors reported significant enrichment of disease-linked clones in matched ankylosing spondylitis synovial fluid.

J is TRBJ2-5 and V is TRBV5-4, with 8 bases aligning to TRBD1. This clonotype was sampled from a female donor with ankylosing spondylitis or in good health (not recorded which). The sequenced sample consisted of blood, either unsorted or a sorted T cell fraction (not recorded which). The CDR3 sequence: CASSLVTGEETQYF. The CDR3 DNA reads TGTGCCAGCAGCTTGGTGACAGGGGAGGAGACCCAGTACTTC.